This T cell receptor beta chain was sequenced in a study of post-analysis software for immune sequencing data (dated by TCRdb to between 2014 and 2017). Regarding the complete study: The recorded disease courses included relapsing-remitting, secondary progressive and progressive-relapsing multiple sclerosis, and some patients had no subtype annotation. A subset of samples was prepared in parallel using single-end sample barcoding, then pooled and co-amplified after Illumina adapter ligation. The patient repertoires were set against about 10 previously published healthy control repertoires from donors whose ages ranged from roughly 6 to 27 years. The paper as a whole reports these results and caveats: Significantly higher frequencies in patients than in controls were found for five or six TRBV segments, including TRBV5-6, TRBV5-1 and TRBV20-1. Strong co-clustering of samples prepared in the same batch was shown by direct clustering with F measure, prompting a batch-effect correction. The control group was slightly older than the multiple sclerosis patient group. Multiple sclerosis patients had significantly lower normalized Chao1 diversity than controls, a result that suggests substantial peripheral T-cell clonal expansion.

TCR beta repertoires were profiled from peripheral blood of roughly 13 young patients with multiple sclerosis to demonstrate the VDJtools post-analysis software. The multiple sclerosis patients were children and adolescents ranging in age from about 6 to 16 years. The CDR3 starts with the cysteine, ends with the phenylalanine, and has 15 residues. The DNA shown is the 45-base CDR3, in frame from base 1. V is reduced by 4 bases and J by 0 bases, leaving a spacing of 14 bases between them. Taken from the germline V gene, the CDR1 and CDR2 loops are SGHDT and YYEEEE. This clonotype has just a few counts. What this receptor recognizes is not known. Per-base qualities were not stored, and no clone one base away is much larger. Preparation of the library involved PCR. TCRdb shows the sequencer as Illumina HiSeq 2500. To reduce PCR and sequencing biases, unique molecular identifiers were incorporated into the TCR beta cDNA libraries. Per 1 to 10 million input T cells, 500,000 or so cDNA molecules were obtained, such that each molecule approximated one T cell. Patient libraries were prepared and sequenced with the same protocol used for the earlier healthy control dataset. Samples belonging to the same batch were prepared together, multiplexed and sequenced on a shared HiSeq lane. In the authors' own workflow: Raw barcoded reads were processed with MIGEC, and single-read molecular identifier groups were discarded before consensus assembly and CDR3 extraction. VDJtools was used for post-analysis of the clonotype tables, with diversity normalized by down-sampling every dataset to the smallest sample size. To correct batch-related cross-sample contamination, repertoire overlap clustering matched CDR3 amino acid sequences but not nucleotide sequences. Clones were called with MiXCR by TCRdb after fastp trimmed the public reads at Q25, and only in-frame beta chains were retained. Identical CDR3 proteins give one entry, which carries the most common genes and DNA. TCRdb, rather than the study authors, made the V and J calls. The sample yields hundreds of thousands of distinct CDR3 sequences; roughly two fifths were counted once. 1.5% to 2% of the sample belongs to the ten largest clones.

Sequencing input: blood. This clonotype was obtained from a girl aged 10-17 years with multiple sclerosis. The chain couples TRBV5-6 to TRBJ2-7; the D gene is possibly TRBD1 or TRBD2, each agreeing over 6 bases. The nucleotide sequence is TGTGCCAGCAGCGGGGGGCAGTTTTACTCCTACGAGCAGTACTTC. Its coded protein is CASSGGQFYSYEQYF.